Presented here are 23 T cell receptor beta chains from one specimen sequenced in a study of T cells in Graves' hyperthyroidism and ophthalmopathy. TCR beta CDR3 regions were amplified from RNA transcripts. Using the HTBI primer set, a first-round RT-PCR was run on the TCR CDR3. TCRdb processed the multiplex PCR reads anew with MiXCR; each CDR3 protein has one entry. This repertoire shows approximately 740,000 distinct CDR3 sequences, 14% found once; its top ten account for about 9.4%. Specimen: blood. These receptors were obtained from a woman between 18 and 29 years old with Graves' hyperthyroidism.

The CDR3 loop reads CASSSQAGLANEQFF. The CDR3 DNA sequence: TGTGCCAGCAGCTCACAAGCCGGACTAGCCAATGAGCAGTTCTTC. V and J are TRBV6-1 and TRBJ2-1; 8 positions match TRBD2. Germline V gives CDR1 MNHNS, CDR2 SASEGT. Trimming took 6 bases from V and 6 from J; bases not matched to a gene: 10. The CDR3 is 15 amino acids.

There are many counts of this clonotype. The chain combines TRBV7-9 with TRBJ2-3; 9 positions match TRBD1. Germline V CDR1 and CDR2: SEHNR, FQNEAQ (reference sequence). V was pared by 5 bases and J by 4 bases, with 7 bases of the junction left unmatched. There are 15 residues in the CDR3. Here the CDR3 DNA reads TGTGCCAGCAGCACGGGACAGGGTAACGCAGATACGCAGTATTTT. It codes for CASSTGQGNADTQYF. The full variable domain, its missing parts supplied by reference TRBV7-9 and TRBJ2-3, is DTGVSQNPRHKITKRGQNVTFRCDPISEHNRLYWYRQTLGQGPEFLTYFQNEAQLEKSRLLSDRFSAERPKGSFSTLEIQRTEQGDSAMYLCASSTGQGNADTQYFGPGTRLTVL.

This chain connects TRBV27 to TRBJ2-7, with D perhaps matching TRBD2 (6 bases). The CDR3 spans 15 residues. The ends were cut back, 1 base at V and 1 base at J, with 11 bases in the middle. Germline V gene data show CDR1 as MNHEY and CDR2 as SMNVEV (reference sequence). This CDR3 reads CASSLFPGGSYEQYF. Written as DNA, the CDR3 is TGTGCCAGCAGTTTATTTCCTGGGGGGTCCTACGAGCAGTACTTC.

This clonotype was seen a handful of times. The chain carries TRBV27 and TRBJ2-7; D possibly corresponds to TRBD2 (6 bases). Germline V gene lookup returns CDR1 MNHEY and CDR2 SMNVEV (reference sequence). The CDR3 is 18 residues long. Trimming removed 1 base at V and 3 bases at J, with 22 bases between. CDR3 amino acids: CASSLFPTSPMLYYEQYF. DNA for the CDR3: TGTGCCAGCAGTTTATTTCCTACTAGCCCCATGTTGTACTACGAGCAGTACTTC.

This clonotype turned up a few times. The chain has TRBV4-3 and TRBJ2-7; possibly TRBD2 for D (5 bases). The germline V and J ends were trimmed by 0 bases and 6 bases, with 21 bases remaining between them. CDR3 size: 17 residues. Germline V CDR1 and CDR2: LGHNA, YSLEER. This CDR3 reads CASSQDLAGGVWSEQYF. DNA of the CDR3: TGCGCCAGCAGCCAAGATCTGGCTGGAGGAGTCTGGAGCGAGCAGTACTTC.

This sequence joins TRBV10-3 and TRBJ2-2; D gene uncertain. In germline, CDR1 is ENHRY, CDR2 SYGVKD. V was pared by 8 bases and J by 1 base, with 8 bases between. The CDR3 extends over 13 amino acids. CDR3 sequence: CAIGQENTGELFF. CDR3 DNA: TGTGCCATCGGGCAGGAGAACACCGGGGAGCTGTTTTTT.

This clonotype showed up many times. The chain recombines TRBV30 with TRBJ2-3; no definite D call. The V gene lost 2 bases and the J gene lost 0 bases, with 12 bases spanning the gap. CDR3 length: 15 residues. CDR1 is GTSNPN, CDR2 SVGIG, per germline (reference sequence). In DNA, the CDR3 is TGTGCCTGGAGTACCCTCCTCCCTAGCACAGATACGCAGTATTTT. Its translation: CAWSTLLPSTDTQYF. Complete variable domain (other parts from reference TRBV30 and TRBJ2-3): SQTIHQWPATLVQPVGSPLSLECTVEGTSNPNLYWYRQAAGRGLQLLFYSVGIGQISSEVPQNLSASRPQDRQFILSSKKLLLSDSGFYLCAWSTLLPSTDTQYFGPGTRLTVL.

This clonotype was found a few times. V is TRBV28 and J is TRBJ2-1; 8 nucleotides align to TRBD2. The CDR3 runs to 16 residues. From germline, CDR1 is MDHEN and CDR2 SYDVKM. Trimming took 6 bases from V and 7 from J; bases not matched to a gene: 14. DNA of the CDR3: TGTGCCAGCAGCCCCGGTGGCGGGAGGTGGGGGAATGAGCAGTTCTTC. This sequence encodes CASSPGGGRWGNEQFF.

Ten or more counts support this clonotype. The chain has TRBV27 and TRBJ2-3; 10 bases fit TRBD2. This CDR3 is built from 16 residues. V gave up 5 bases and J gave up 2 bases; unmatched junction bases: 7. Germline V lookup: CDR1 MNHEY, CDR2 SMNVEV (reference sequence). CDR3 protein: CASSEPGTSVTDTQYF. The CDR3, as DNA: TGTGCCAGCAGTGAACCCGGGACTAGCGTCACAGATACGCAGTATTTT.

As for this clonotype: A much larger clone is a single base away; this may be a read error. V and J are TRBV6-1 and TRBJ1-3; D perhaps matches TRBD1 (5 bases). The CDR3 is 14 amino acids. Germline lookup yields CDR1 MNHNS and CDR2 SASEGT. The CDR3 bases are TGTGCCAGCCAGGGTTTGCGCTCTGGAAACACCACATATTTT. It specifies CASQGLRSGNTTYF.

The chain uses TRBV19 and TRBJ1-2; D is unclear. Germline assignment: CDR1 LNHDA and CDR2 SQIVND (reference sequence). Between the trimmed V and J ends, which lost 3 bases and 2 bases, there was a span of 13 bases. This CDR3 is built from 15 residues. CDR3 bases: TGTGCCAGTAGTATGCCCCACGGGTTCAACTATGGCTACACCTTC. Its protein product is CASSMPHGFNYGYTF.

V usage is TRBV2 and J usage is TRBJ2-4; TRBD2 matches at 8 bases. In germline, CDR1 is SNHLY, CDR2 FYNNEI. J was trimmed by 7 bases and V by 3 bases; bases with no gene match: 14. The CDR3 contains 17 residues. This CDR3 reads CASSDPSLRLAKNIQYF. The CDR3 nucleotides read TGTGCCAGCAGTGACCCCTCCCTCCGACTAGCGAAGAACATTCAGTACTTC.

The table lists this clonotype with many counts. This chain connects TRBV5-1 to TRBJ2-1; weak D call: TRBD2 (5 bases). The CDR3 contains 15 residues. The V gene lost 1 base and the J gene lost 9 bases, with 17 bases spanning the gap. CDR1 SGHRS and CDR2 YFSETQ come from the germline V gene. The CDR3, as DNA: TGCGCCAGCAGCTTGACCGCGGGCGCATGGGGTGAGCAGTTCTTC. This sequence encodes CASSLTAGAWGEQFF.

This clonotype was seen ten or more times. The V call is TRBV20-1, the J call TRBJ2-1; 11 bases match TRBD2. There are 16 residues in the CDR3. V dropped 1 base and J dropped 8; count of bases not matched to a gene: 10. CDR1 is DFQATT and CDR2 is SNEGSKA in the germline V gene (reference sequence). CDR3 sequence (DNA): TGCAGTGCTAGAGTAGCGGGAGGGCCGGTAGTGGATGAGCAGTTCTTC. Its translation is CSARVAGGPVVDEQFF.

This clonotype was seen many times. The chain links TRBV6-2 or TRBV6-3 to TRBJ2-2, with D tentatively TRBD1 (6 bases). The CDR3 consists of 15 residues. CDR1 MNHEY and CDR2 SVGEGT come from the germline V gene. V dropped 7 bases and J dropped 2 bases, with 14 bases sitting between them. The CDR3 nucleotides are TGTGCCAGCACCCAAGGGGGAGTAAACACCGGGGAGCTGTTTTTT. This codes for CASTQGGVNTGELFF.

V is TRBV4-3 and J is TRBJ2-1; TRBD2 aligns across 9 bases. Trimming took 0 bases from V and 6 from J; bases not matched to a gene: 6. The CDR3 sequence is 16 residues long. Per the germline V gene, CDR1 is LGHNA and CDR2 is YSLEER. CDR3 residues: CASSQDTGLASNEQFF. CDR3 nucleotides: TGCGCCAGCAGCCAAGATACAGGACTAGCGAGCAATGAGCAGTTCTTC.

The chain combines TRBV7-8 with TRBJ2-2; 14 positions agree with TRBD2. CDR1 SGHVS and CDR2 FQNEAQ come from the germline V gene. The CDR3 extends over 18 amino acids. V gave up 0 bases and J gave up 4 bases; unmatched junction bases: 4. CDR3 in DNA: TGTGCCAGCAGCTTAGCCCTCGGACTAGCGGGAGGCACCGGGGAGCTGTTTTTT. Protein product: CASSLALGLAGGTGELFF.

The J gene is TRBJ2-1, the V gene TRBV5-4; D may be TRBD2 (6 bases). V was cut by 4 bases and J by 7 bases, with 18 bases left in between. The germline V gene encodes CDR1 SGHNT and CDR2 YYREEE (reference sequence). The CDR3 has 15 amino acids. The CDR3 here is CASSSQASSVNEQFF. CDR3 in DNA: TGTGCCAGCAGCAGTCAGGCGTCTAGCGTGAATGAGCAGTTCTTC.

This clonotype was counted ten times or more. V and J are TRBV7-3 and TRBJ2-5; 8 nucleotides line up with TRBD1. The junction had 5 bases not matched to a gene; V was cut back by 3 bases and J by 5 bases. Germline V gives CDR1 SGHTA, CDR2 FQGTGA. This CDR3 region has 14 residues. CDR3 DNA: TGTGCCAGCAGCTTCCAGGGGGCGCGGGAGACCCAGTACTTC. It specifies CASSFQGARETQYF.

The chain links TRBV20-1 to TRBJ1-2; tentatively, D is TRBD1 (6 bases). CDR1 and CDR2 from the germline V gene are DFQATT and SNEGSKA (reference sequence). CDR3 size: 13 residues. Trimming took off 1 base at V and 4 bases at J, with 10 bases between the two ends. CDR3 in amino acids: CSARVTGIYGYTF. The CDR3 DNA follows: TGCAGTGCTAGAGTCACAGGGATCTATGGCTACACCTTC.

This clonotype came up many times. CDR3 coding DNA: TGCAGTGCCCTAAACCGGGACACCCGCTACGAGCAGTACTTC. Amino acid sequence: CSALNRDTRYEQYF. This chain uses TRBV20-1 with TRBJ2-7; D may be TRBD1 (6 bases). The CDR3 totals 14 residues. Per germline, CDR1 DFQATT and CDR2 SNEGSKA (reference sequence). V lost 6 bases and J 3 bases, leaving 18 bases between the germline ends.

This clonotype was seen more than once but under ten times. This chain links TRBV27 with TRBJ1-1; no firm D call. The ends were cut back, 3 bases at V and 3 bases at J, with 8 bases in the middle. CDR1 and CDR2 from the germline V gene are MNHEY and SMNVEV (reference sequence). The CDR3 length is 13 residues. For the CDR3, the DNA is TGTGCCAGCAGTTTCCGAAGGGACACTGAAGCTTTCTTT. Encoded protein: CASSFRRDTEAFF.

The chain joins TRBV7-9 to TRBJ2-7; TRBD2 aligns across 14 bases. The CDR3 has 17 amino acids. Germline lookup yields CDR1 SEHNR and CDR2 FQNEAQ (reference sequence). After removal of 5 bases from V and 1 base from J, the junction contained 7 bases not matched to a gene. The CDR3 loop reads CASSQGTSGSQSYEQYF. CDR3 DNA: TGTGCCAGCAGCCAAGGGACTAGCGGGAGCCAGTCCTACGAGCAGTACTTC.